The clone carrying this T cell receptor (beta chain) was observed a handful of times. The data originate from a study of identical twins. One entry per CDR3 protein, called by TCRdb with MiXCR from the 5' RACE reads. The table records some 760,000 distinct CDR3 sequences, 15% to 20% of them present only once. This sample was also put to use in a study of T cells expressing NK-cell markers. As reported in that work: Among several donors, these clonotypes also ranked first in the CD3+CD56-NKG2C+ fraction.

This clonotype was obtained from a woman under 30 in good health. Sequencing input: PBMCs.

This CDR3 is CASSHTGGSSFF. In DNA form, the CDR3 reads TGTGCCAGCAGTCACACTGGAGGGTCGTCTTTCTTT. This chain uses TRBV12-3 or TRBV12-4 with TRBJ1-1; no definite D call. This CDR3 comprises 12 residues. The V gene lost 5 bases and the J gene lost 12 bases, with 16 bases spanning the gap.